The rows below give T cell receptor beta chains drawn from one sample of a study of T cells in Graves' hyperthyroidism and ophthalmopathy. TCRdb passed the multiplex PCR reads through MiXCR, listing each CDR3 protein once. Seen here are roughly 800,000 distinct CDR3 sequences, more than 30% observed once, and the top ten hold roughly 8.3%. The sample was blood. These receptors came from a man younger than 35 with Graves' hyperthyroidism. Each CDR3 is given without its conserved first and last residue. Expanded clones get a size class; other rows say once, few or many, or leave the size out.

ASSSPGVTYEQY TRBV7-9 few TRBJ2-7
ASSFGTSDYEQY TRBV11-1 - TRBJ2-7
ASSEALAGGGEQY TRBV2 few TRBJ2-7
ASTGQAGSYEQY TRBV6-1 - TRBJ2-7
ASSSVGQALKEKLF TRBV12-3/TRBV12-4 few TRBJ1-4
ATWTSGRDTEAF TRBV10-3 - TRBJ1-1
ASSLDPLLTATETQY TRBV7-2 few TRBJ2-5
ASSLAFGGRVEKLF TRBV7-8 once TRBJ1-4
ASSPRGGGTDTQY TRBV12-3/TRBV12-4 - TRBJ2-3
AISGGGQETQY TRBV10-3 many TRBJ2-5
ASSESLESEAF TRBV10-1 many TRBJ1-1
AISESGRQTYEQY TRBV10-3 once TRBJ2-7
AISETTGIANEKLF TRBV10-3 few TRBJ1-4
ASSISGALRFYSGANVLT TRBV19 - TRBJ2-6
ASSLVGRYGYT TRBV7-9 many TRBJ1-2
ASNRDRGRELF TRBV2 - TRBJ2-2
AIGQDGTGELF TRBV10-3 many TRBJ2-2
ASTSAGVEYEQY TRBV7-9 - TRBJ2-7
ASRPGLPGTEAF TRBV7-9 many TRBJ1-1
ASSPPGTASNQPQH TRBV19 - TRBJ1-5
ASSTSGLNTGELF TRBV28 - TRBJ2-2
ASSDSPPLYGYT TRBV12-3/TRBV12-4 - TRBJ1-2
SVDGQGTYEQY TRBV29-1 many TRBJ2-7
ASKGGYWEQY TRBV6-1 - TRBJ2-7
ASLGTNSPLH TRBV2 - TRBJ1-6
ASSVAGGQGAGEKLF TRBV9 few TRBJ1-4
AISGGRY TRBV10-3 - TRBJ2-5
SVKGQRGGETQY TRBV29-1 many TRBJ2-5
ASSLGRELF TRBV12-3/TRBV12-4 many TRBJ2-2
ASSIQENYGYT TRBV12-3/TRBV12-4 - TRBJ1-2
SVGTDSNQPQH TRBV20-1 many TRBJ1-5
ASSGTGGEPGSCF TRBV7-4 once TRBJ2-2
ASSPPGGSNTEAF TRBV2 - TRBJ1-1
ASSLGPWKGASYEQY TRBV7-6 few TRBJ2-7
ASSSVWGRGGFQPQH TRBV2 - TRBJ1-5
ASGNRGLWTEAF TRBV12-3/TRBV12-4 few TRBJ1-1
ASSQTVRETQY TRBV12-3/TRBV12-4 many TRBJ2-5
ASSQDQLGRGNQPQH TRBV4-1 few TRBJ1-5
ATSEATGYEQY TRBV24-1 many TRBJ2-7
ASSFLGTSEHYEQY TRBV11-2 - TRBJ2-7
ASMKGGQRGTEAF TRBV19 - TRBJ1-1
ASSTNGVLNTEAF TRBV12-3/TRBV12-4 once TRBJ1-1
ASSSVGSSMNTEAF TRBV5-5 - TRBJ1-1
ASSPRQNSPLH TRBV7-2 many TRBJ1-6
ASSLPSETGTEAF TRBV5-6 - TRBJ1-1
ASIRLISGELF TRBV2 many TRBJ2-2
ASSSHGTSGGELF TRBV6-5 many TRBJ2-2
ASSPEDGAYEQY TRBV19 few TRBJ2-7
SANRGDGTEAF TRBV20-1 - TRBJ1-1
SVYPGASTEAF TRBV29-1 many TRBJ1-1
ASSFQASGYT TRBV12-3/TRBV12-4 many TRBJ1-2
ASSYPTSGGTSAYEQY TRBV2 - TRBJ2-7
ASSYLEDTGELF TRBV6-5 many TRBJ2-2